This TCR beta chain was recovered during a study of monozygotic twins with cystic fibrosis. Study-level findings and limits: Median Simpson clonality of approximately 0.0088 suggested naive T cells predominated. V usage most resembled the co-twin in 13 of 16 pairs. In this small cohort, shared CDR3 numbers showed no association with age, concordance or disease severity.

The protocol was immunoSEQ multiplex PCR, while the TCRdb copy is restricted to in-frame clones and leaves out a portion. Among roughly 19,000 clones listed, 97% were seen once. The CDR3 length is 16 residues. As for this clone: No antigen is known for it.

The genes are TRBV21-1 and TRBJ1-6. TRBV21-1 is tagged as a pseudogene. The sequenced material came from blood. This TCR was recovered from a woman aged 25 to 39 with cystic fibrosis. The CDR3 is CASRLRRIPENSPLHF. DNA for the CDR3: TGTGCCAGCCGTCTAAGACGGATCCCCGAGAATTCACCCCTCCACTTT.